These 23 T cell receptor beta chains originate from one sample sequenced in a study of T-cell memory formation after mild COVID-19. TCRdb redid the calling of the 5' RACE reads with MiXCR, one entry per CDR3 protein. The table has 400,000 to 500,000 distinct CDR3 sequences, approximately 25% seen once; the top ten hold 8.8%. Sequenced input: PBMCs or a T cell subset sorted from them (not recorded which). These receptors originate from an adult woman who had mild COVID-19 (a few samples of this study predate the infection). Cell type and time point are not known.

This clonotype was detected only a few times. The gene calls are TRBV3-1 and TRBJ2-1; no clear D. The CDR3 covers 12 residues. Trimming pared 2 bases from V and 5 bases from J, leaving 4 bases between. Germline assignment: CDR1 LGHDT and CDR2 YNNKEL (reference sequence). The CDR3 nucleotides are TGTGCCAGCAGCCAAATAGACAATGAGCAGTTCTTC. Protein product: CASSQIDNEQFF.

This sequence joins TRBV12-3 or TRBV12-4 and TRBJ1-1; D possibly corresponds to TRBD1 (5 bases). This CDR3 spans 15 amino acids. Trimming took off 6 bases at V and 0 bases at J, with 14 bases between the two ends. CDR3 coding DNA: TGTGCCAGCAGGTCTATGGGACCACTGAACACTGAAGCTTTCTTT. Its protein product is CASRSMGPLNTEAFF.

V is TRBV12-3 or TRBV12-4 and J is TRBJ1-1; 9 positions agree with TRBD1. The V gene end was trimmed by 5 bases and the J gene end by 4 bases; junction bases not matched to a gene: 14. CDR3 length: 17 amino acids. The CDR3 bases are TGTGCCAGCAGTATACCGGGACAGGGAAGAAGGGGCACTGAAGCTTTCTTT. This encodes CASSIPGQGRRGTEAFF.

V is TRBV7-9 and J is TRBJ2-2; TRBD1 agrees at 7 bases. V lost 5 bases and J lost 1; bases outside the gene matches: 7. Per the germline V gene, CDR1 is SEHNR and CDR2 is FQNEAQ (reference sequence). The CDR3 runs 16 residues. This CDR3 reads CASSTWYRGNTGELFF. The CDR3 region has the DNA TGTGCCAGCAGCACCTGGTACAGGGGGAACACCGGGGAGCTGTTTTTT.

This clonotype has more than one count but fewer than ten. The chain recombines TRBV28 with TRBJ2-5, with D possibly matching TRBD1 (5 bases). Germline V CDR1 and CDR2: MDHEN, SYDVKM. The CDR3 covers 16 residues. Trimming shortened V by 3 bases and J by 1 base, and 15 bases separated the two germline ends. The CDR3 region is CASSFPLRGVQETQYF. In DNA, the CDR3 is TGTGCCAGCAGTTTCCCCCTTAGGGGCGTCCAAGAGACCCAGTACTTC.

This clonotype was seen a handful of times. This chain links TRBV7-2 with TRBJ1-4, with D unresolved. The germline CDR1 and CDR2 sequences are SGHTA and FQGNSA. With 2 bases removed from V and 7 bases from J, the gap between germline ends came to 14 bases. This CDR3 is built from 15 residues. The CDR3 DNA follows: TGTGCCAGCAGCTTAAGGGTGTGGGATAGTGAAAAACTGTTTTTT. Translated: CASSLRVWDSEKLFF.

This clonotype has only a few counts. The chain uses TRBV6-5 and TRBJ1-2; a possible D gene is TRBD1 (5 bases). CDR1 is MNHEY, CDR2 SVGAGI, per germline. The CDR3 contains 14 residues. Trimming removed 0 bases at V and 8 bases at J, with 13 bases between. As DNA, the CDR3 is TGTGCCAGCAGTTACTCGAGTCAGGGATACGGCTACACCTTC. Amino acid sequence: CASSYSSQGYGYTF.

This clonotype was counted many times. The chain couples TRBV11-1 to TRBJ2-7; 7 bases align to TRBD1. The V gene's germline CDR1 is SGHAT and CDR2 FQDESV (reference sequence). V lost 5 bases and J lost 3; bases outside the gene matches: 7. The CDR3 has 14 residues. DNA for the CDR3: TGTGCCAGCAGCCCCCGACAGGGTGTCTACGAGCAGTACTTC. Encoded protein: CASSPRQGVYEQYF.

This clonotype was seen a few times. This sequence joins TRBV15 and TRBJ2-3; D not certain. There are 13 residues in the CDR3. The ends were cut back, 0 bases at V and 3 bases at J, with 4 bases in the middle. CDR1 LNHNV and CDR2 YYDKDF come from the germline V gene (reference sequence). In nucleotides, the CDR3 is TGTGCCACCAGCAGAGATGGGACAGATACGCAGTATTTT. Its translation is CATSRDGTDTQYF.

The V and J genes are TRBV7-9 and TRBJ2-1; D not resolved. Germline V gives CDR1 SEHNR, CDR2 FQNEAQ (reference sequence). This CDR3 comprises 11 residues. V was trimmed by 11 bases and J by 4 bases, leaving 9 bases between them. CDR3 amino acids: CASRAYNEQFF. In DNA, the CDR3 is TGTGCCTCTCGCGCATACAATGAGCAGTTCTTC. The full variable domain, completed using reference TRBV7-9 and TRBJ2-1, is DTGVSQNPRHKITKRGQNVTFRCDPISEHNRLYWYRQTLGQGPEFLTYFQNEAQLEKSRLLSDRFSAERPKGSFSTLEIQRTEQGDSAMYLCASRAYNEQFFGPGTRLTVL.

The CDR3 bases are TGTGCCAGCAGATTTGGACTAGCGGGACGCACAGATACGCAGTATTTT. Protein: CASRFGLAGRTDTQYF. The chain combines TRBV6-5 with TRBJ2-3, with 12 nucleotides matching TRBD2. The V and J ends lost 6 bases and 1 base, in that order; junction bases with no gene match: 5. The CDR3 is 16 residues long. CDR1 is MNHEY, CDR2 SVGAGI, per germline.

This rearrangement joins TRBV2 to TRBJ2-3; 8 bases are a match to TRBD2. The CDR3 covers 15 residues. Germline values: CDR1 SNHLY, CDR2 FYNNEI. V dropped 6 bases and J dropped 4; count of bases not matched to a gene: 9. CDR3 region: CASRAAGGPADTQYF. CDR3 DNA: TGTGCCAGCAGGGCTGCGGGGGGCCCGGCAGATACGCAGTATTTT.

The chain combines TRBV5-1 with TRBJ1-1; D is unresolved. Per the germline V gene, CDR1 is SGHRS and CDR2 is YFSETQ. V lost 2 bases and J 0 bases, leaving 8 bases between the germline ends. The CDR3 runs 14 residues. The CDR3 spells CASSLNVVNTEAFF. The DNA of the CDR3 is TGCGCCAGCAGCTTAAATGTGGTGAACACTGAAGCTTTCTTT.

There are a few counts of this clonotype. V is TRBV12-3 or TRBV12-4 and J is TRBJ2-1; 16 nucleotides align to TRBD2. After removal of 4 bases from V and 6 bases from J, the junction contained 6 bases not matched to a gene. CDR3 length equals 17 residues. This CDR3 reads CASSSPGLAGGRNEQFF. The CDR3 bases are TGTGCCAGCAGTTCGCCGGGACTAGCGGGGGGGCGCAATGAGCAGTTCTTC.

The rearrangement uses TRBV19 and TRBJ2-1, with 7 bases that match TRBD1. Germline assignment: CDR1 LNHDA and CDR2 SQIVND (reference sequence). Germline trimming cut 6 bases from V and 4 bases from J; bases unmatched to any gene: 3. The CDR3 spans 13 residues. The CDR3 DNA reads TGTGCCAGTAGAAGACAGGGTTACAATGAGCAGTTCTTC. Protein product: CASRRQGYNEQFF.

This clonotype was counted only a few times. The V and J genes are TRBV14 and TRBJ1-2, with 12 bases matching TRBD1. Trimming at V came to 4 bases and at J to 3 bases, leaving 6 bases not matched to a gene. This CDR3 is 16 amino acids long. CDR1 and CDR2 (germline): SGHDN, FVKESK. CDR3 sequence reads: CASSPGQGALDYGYTF. CDR3 coding DNA: TGTGCCAGCAGCCCGGGACAGGGGGCTCTCGACTATGGCTACACCTTC.

The rearrangement uses TRBV15 and TRBJ1-2; D unresolved. CDR3 length equals 15 residues. Trimming stripped 5 bases from V and 2 bases from J, with 15 bases between. Germline V gives CDR1 LNHNV, CDR2 YYDKDF (reference sequence). CDR3 bases: TGTGCCACCAGCCGTGGAGGAGTGCAAAACTATGGCTACACCTTC. Amino acids: CATSRGGVQNYGYTF.

This clonotype was found a few times. This chain connects TRBV12-3 or TRBV12-4 to TRBJ2-4; D gene ambiguous. This CDR3 comprises 13 residues. The germline V and J ends were trimmed by 4 bases and 6 bases, with 10 bases remaining between them. The chain's CDR3 is CASSWKELNIQYF. The DNA of the CDR3 is TGTGCCAGCAGTTGGAAGGAGCTAAACATTCAGTACTTC.

This rearrangement joins TRBV5-1 to TRBJ1-3, with D possibly matching TRBD1 (5 bases). The CDR3 is 15 residues long. The V end was cut by 5 bases, the J end by 0 bases, with 12 bases between. Germline V gene lookup returns CDR1 SGHRS and CDR2 YFSETQ. CDR3 coding DNA: TGCGCCAGCAGGTCCGGGACGGACTCTGGAAACACCATATATTTT. Residues: CASRSGTDSGNTIYF.

The table lists this clonotype with a few counts. This chain uses TRBV2 with TRBJ1-5; D not certain. The CDR3 sequence is 16 residues long. The germline V gene has CDR1 SNHLY and CDR2 FYNNEI. Between the trimmed V and J ends, which lost 8 bases and 4 bases, there was a span of 21 bases. The CDR3: CASLLDGASGNQPQHF. Written as DNA, the CDR3 is TGTGCCAGCCTCCTGGACGGTGCATCCGGAAATCAGCCCCAGCATTTT. The full variable domain, in which reference TRBV2 and TRBJ1-5 provide the parts outside the CDR3, is EPEVTQTPSHQVTQMGQEVILRCVPISNHLYFYWYRQILGQKVEFLVSFYNNEISEKSEIFDDQFSVERPDGSNFTLKIRSTKLEDSAMYFCASLLDGASGNQPQHFGDGTRLSIL.

In this sample, this clonotype turned up once. The rearrangement joins TRBV2 to TRBJ2-5; a weak D match, TRBD2 (5 bases). The CDR3 extends over 15 amino acids. V shed 6 bases and J shed 5 bases, with 19 bases lying between them. The germline V gene has CDR1 SNHLY and CDR2 FYNNEI. The CDR3 DNA reads as TGTGCCAGCAGGCGGTCCTCACGCAGCGGTGAGACCCAGTACTTC. Protein sequence: CASRRSSRSGETQYF.

This rearrangement joins TRBV7-9 to TRBJ1-4; D is unresolved. Per germline, CDR1 SEHNR and CDR2 FQNEAQ (reference sequence). The CDR3 consists of 12 residues. Trimming stripped 5 bases from V and 13 bases from J, with 14 bases between. The CDR3 reads CASSLDEVGLFF. The CDR3 DNA reads TGTGCCAGCAGCCTAGACGAGGTTGGACTGTTTTTT.

The chain is built from TRBV6-5 and TRBJ2-3; D unresolved. CDR1 is MNHEY, CDR2 SVGAGI, per germline. With 6 bases removed from V and 4 bases from J, the gap between germline ends came to 11 bases. The CDR3 consists of 13 residues. Here the CDR3 reads CASSRSPADTQYF. The CDR3 nucleotides are TGTGCCAGCAGCCGATCCCCAGCAGATACGCAGTATTTT.